This T cell receptor (beta chain) was identified during a study of neurological immune-mediated disorders. Whole-study findings and limits: In HTLV-1-associated myelopathy, TCR clonal expansion was greatest, whereas multiple sclerosis had the least, falling below healthy controls.

This clonotype was picked up many times. Its antigen remains unknown. Every sequencing run generated in excess of 180 million TCR-beta sequences. These sequences covered 15-18 subjects. Using its own MiXCR run on the 5' RACE reads, TCRdb lists one record per CDR3 protein. Of approximately 30,000 distinct CDR3 sequences in the sample, 4% were seen once. The sorted libraries involved the use of about 1 million CD4+ or CD8+ T cells. The receptor comes from a woman aged 40 to 49 in good health. The material sequenced was CD4+ T cells from blood.

In nucleotides, the CDR3 is TGTGCCAGCAGCCACTTACGGGGAAACACTGAAGCTTTCTTT. This codes for CASSHLRGNTEAFF. This chain connects TRBV14 to TRBJ1-1; D gene uncertain. The CDR3 contains 14 residues. Germline V lookup: CDR1 SGHDN, CDR2 FVKESK. Trimming stripped 3 bases from V and 2 bases from J, with 10 bases between.